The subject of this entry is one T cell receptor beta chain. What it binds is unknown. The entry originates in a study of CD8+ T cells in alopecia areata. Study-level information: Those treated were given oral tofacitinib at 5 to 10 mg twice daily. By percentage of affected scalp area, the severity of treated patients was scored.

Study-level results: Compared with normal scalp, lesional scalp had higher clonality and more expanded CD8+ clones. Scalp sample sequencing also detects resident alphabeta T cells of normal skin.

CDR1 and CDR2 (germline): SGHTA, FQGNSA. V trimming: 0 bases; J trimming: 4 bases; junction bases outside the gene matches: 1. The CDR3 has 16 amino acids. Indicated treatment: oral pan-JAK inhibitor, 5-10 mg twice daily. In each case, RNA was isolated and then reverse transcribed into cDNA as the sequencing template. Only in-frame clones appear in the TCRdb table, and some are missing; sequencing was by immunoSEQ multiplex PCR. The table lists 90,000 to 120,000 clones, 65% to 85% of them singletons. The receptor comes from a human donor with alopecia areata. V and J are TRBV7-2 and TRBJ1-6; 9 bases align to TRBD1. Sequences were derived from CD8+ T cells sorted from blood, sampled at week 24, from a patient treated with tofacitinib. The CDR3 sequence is CASSLAGTGYNSPLHF. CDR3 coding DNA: TGTGCCAGCAGCTTAGCTGGGACAGGGTATAATTCACCCCTCCACTTT.